The 10 T cell receptor delta chains below come from one sample, sequenced in a study of gamma-delta chains in newborns, infants, children. TCRdb applied CATT to the reads for clone calling. The sample has 4,500 or so delta-chain clones, around 3% seen once; the top ten hold about an eighth. The sequenced sample was blood. The receptors originated from a child who was a newborn, infant or young child, either healthy, febrile or measles-vaccinated (not recorded which).

This clone was observed a handful of times. This rearrangement joins TRDV2 to TRDJ3; 11 nucleotides line up with TRDD3. Germline CDR1 reads GEAIGNYY; CDR2 reads EKD. This CDR3 comprises 21 residues. Trimming cost V 0 bases and J 0 bases; bases outside gene matches: 9. CDR3 amino acids: CACDTVWGIRSSSWDTRQMFF. CDR3 nucleotides: TGTGCCTGTGACACCGTATGGGGGATACGGTCAAGCTCCTGGGACACCCGACAGATGTTTTTC.

In regard to this clone: It differs at one base from a far larger clone, so likely a read error. This sample includes further DNA sequences coding for the same CDR3. J is TRDJ3 and V is TRDV2; the match to TRDD3 covers 8 bases. Losses at the gene ends were 0 bases for V and 0 bases for J; bases not matched to a gene: 3. This CDR3 region has 18 residues. Germline CDR1 is GEAIGNYY and CDR2 is EKD. The CDR3 region has the DNA TGTGCCTGTGACACCGCGGGGGGATACTCCTGGGACACCCGACAGATGTTTTTC. The encoded protein is CACDTAGGYSWDTRQMFF.

The table lists this clone with a count of one. An end of the junction does not agree with germline; a read error may underlie this. The J gene is TRDJ3, the V gene TRDV2; maybe TRDD3 (6 bases). The J gene, absent from TCRdb, was called here by matching the DNA to germline. Germline V gene sequence: CDR1 GEAIGNYY, CDR2 EKD. The CDR3 loop spans 19 amino acids. The CDR3 DNA sequence: TGTGCCTGTGACACCGTCGGGGATTCGAGCTCCTGGGACACTCGACAGATGTTTTTC. It translates to CACDTVGDSSSWDTRQMFF.

The chain combines TRDV1 with TRDJ1; 7 bases line up with TRDD2. The CDR3 is made up of 18 amino acids. Germline V gene lookup returns CDR1 TSWWSYY and CDR2 QGS. The ends lost 4 bases at V and 8 bases at J; junction bases unmatched: 22. CDR3: CALGAGLPALNTLTKLIF. CDR3 in DNA: TGTGCTCTTGGGGCCGGCCTTCCTGCTCTCAATACGCTAACAAAACTCATCTTT.

This clone occurred a few times. A much larger clone differs by one base, so this may be a read error. The chain recombines TRDV2 with TRDJ2; TRDD3 agrees at 9 bases. With V trimmed by 1 base and J by 4 bases, 3 bases remained unmatched. This CDR3 is 15 amino acids long. Germline V lookup: CDR1 GEAIGNYY, CDR2 EKD. This CDR3 reads CACDTPGDTTAQLFF. CDR3 coding DNA: TGTGCCTGTGACACACCGGGGGATACGACAGCACAACTCTTCTTT.

This rearrangement joins TRDV2 to TRDJ1, with D possibly matching TRDD3 (5 bases). From germline, CDR1 is GEAIGNYY and CDR2 EKD. Trimming shortened V by 0 bases and J by 2 bases, and 6 bases separated the two germline ends. The CDR3 runs to 13 residues. CDR3 region: CACDTVGTDKLIF. The CDR3 region has the DNA TGTGCCTGTGACACCGTGGGGACCGATAAACTCATCTTT.

The genes are TRDV1 and TRDJ1, with a weak D call TRDD3 (6 bases). Trimming left V 0 bases short and J 2 bases short, with 19 bases between. The V gene's germline CDR1 is TSWWSYY and CDR2 QGS. The CDR3 sequence is 18 residues long. The DNA for the CDR3 is TGTGCTCTTGGGGAACTTAGTACCCCGCGGGGGAGAACCGATAAACTCATCTTT. This gives the protein CALGELSTPRGRTDKLIF.

The chain couples TRDV2 to TRDJ3, with 8 bases matching TRDD3. The CDR3 loop spans 18 amino acids. Germline trimming cut 2 bases from V and 0 bases from J; bases unmatched to any gene: 5. Per germline, CDR1 GEAIGNYY and CDR2 EKD. The CDR3 spells CACDILGGRSWDTRQMFF. As DNA, the CDR3 is TGTGCCTGTGACATACTGGGGGGCCGCTCCTGGGACACCCGACAGATGTTTTTC.

This clone was counted between two and nine times. The rearrangement links TRDV3 to TRDJ1; TRDD3 matches 13 bases. This CDR3 has 20 residues. Trimming took 1 base from V and 0 from J; bases not matched to a gene: 17. Germline loops: CDR1 TVYSNPD, CDR2 GDNSRS (reference sequence). CDR3 residues: CAFICHSCTGGYVDTDKLIF. As DNA, the CDR3 is TGTGCCTTTATTTGCCATTCGTGTACTGGGGGATACGTCGACACCGATAAACTCATCTTT.

Notes on this clone: A much larger clone is a single base away; this may be a read error. Additional DNA sequences in this sample encode the identical CDR3. V is TRDV2 and J is TRDJ3; 8 nucleotides agree with TRDD3. Per the germline V gene, CDR1 is GEAIGNYY and CDR2 is EKD. CDR3 length: 18 amino acids. CDR3 nucleotide sequence: TGTGCCTGTGACACCCTGGGGGAGAGCTCCTGGGACACCCGGCAGATGTTTTTC. Protein sequence: CACDTLGESSWDTRQMFF.